This T cell receptor (beta chain) was sequenced in a study of T cell repertoires in cytomegalovirus infection. Study at large: Selected CMV epitopes included recently identified HLA-C-restricted ones as well as well-studied HLA-B-restricted ones. An indication of both CMV infection and matching HLA type came from public TCR beta signatures. General study findings and limits: HLA-C-restricted CMV clonotypes gave the most frequent clonotype in two of eight donors. Public TCR beta family frequency separated CMV-and-HLA carriers, including in an independent cohort.

The germline V gene encodes CDR1 SGHAT and CDR2 FQNNGV. The CDR3 has 15 amino acids. V shed 0 bases and J 4 bases; nucleotides not matched to a gene: 2. About this clonotype itself: No antigen is known for it.

One entry per CDR3 protein, called by TCRdb with MiXCR from the reads. The data contain 450,000 to 550,000 distinct CDR3 sequences, roughly 42% of them seen just once; the ten biggest clones take up 35% to 50%. The sample here was cultured PBMCs, taken from culture after CMV antigen stimulation. This TCR was recovered from a human donor in good health (CMV status not recorded). Some clones in this sample may be carry-over from other donors' samples. The chain has TRBV11-2 and TRBJ2-5, with 10 bases fitting TRBD2. The CDR3 spells CASSLELAGVETQYF. The CDR3 nucleotides read TGTGCCAGCAGCTTAGAGCTAGCGGGAGTAGAGACCCAGTACTTC.